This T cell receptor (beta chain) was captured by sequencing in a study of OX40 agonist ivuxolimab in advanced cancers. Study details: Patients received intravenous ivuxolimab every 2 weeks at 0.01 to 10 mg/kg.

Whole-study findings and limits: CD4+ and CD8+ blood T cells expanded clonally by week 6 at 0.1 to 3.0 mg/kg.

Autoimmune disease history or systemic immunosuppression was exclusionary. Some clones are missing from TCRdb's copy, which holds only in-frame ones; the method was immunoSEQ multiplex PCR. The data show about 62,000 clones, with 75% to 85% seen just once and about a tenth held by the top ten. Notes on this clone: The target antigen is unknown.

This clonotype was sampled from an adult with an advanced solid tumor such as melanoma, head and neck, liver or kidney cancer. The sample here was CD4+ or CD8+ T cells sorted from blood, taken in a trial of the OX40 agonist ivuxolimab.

CDR3 coding DNA: TGTGCCAGCAGCTTAAGGGGGAATGGCGCCAAAAACATTCAGTACTTC. Translation: CASSLRGNGAKNIQYF. The rearrangement links TRBV11-1 to TRBJ2-4; D may be TRBD1 (6 bases). Germline V gene data show CDR1 as SGHAT and CDR2 as FQDESV (reference sequence). The CDR3 consists of 16 residues. Deletions cut 2 bases from V and 1 base from J, with 12 bases between.